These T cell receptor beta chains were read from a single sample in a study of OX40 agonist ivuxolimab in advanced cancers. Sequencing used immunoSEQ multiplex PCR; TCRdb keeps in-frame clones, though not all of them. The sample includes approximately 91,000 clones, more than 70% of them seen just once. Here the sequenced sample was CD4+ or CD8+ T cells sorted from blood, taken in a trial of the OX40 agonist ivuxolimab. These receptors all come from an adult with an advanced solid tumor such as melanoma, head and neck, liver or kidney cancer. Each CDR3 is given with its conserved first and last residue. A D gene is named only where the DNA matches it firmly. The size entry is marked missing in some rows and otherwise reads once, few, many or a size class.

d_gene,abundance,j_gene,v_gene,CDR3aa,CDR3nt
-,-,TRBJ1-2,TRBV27,CASSLLGRGRDGYTF,TGTGCCAGCAGTTTACTTGGCAGGGGAAGGGATGGCTACACCTTC
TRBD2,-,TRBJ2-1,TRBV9,CASSPRGLAGVNEQFF,TGTGCCAGCAGCCCGAGAGGGCTAGCGGGAGTCAATGAGCAGTTCTTC
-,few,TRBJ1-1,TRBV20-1,CSARWGTEAFF,TGCAGTGCGAGATGGGGCACTGAAGCTTTCTTT
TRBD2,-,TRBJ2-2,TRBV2,CASRALTSGRGAGELFF,TGTGCCAGCAGAGCCCTTACTAGCGGGAGGGGGGCCGGGGAGCTGTTTTTT
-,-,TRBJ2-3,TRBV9,CASSVDGITDTQYF,TGTGCCAGCAGCGTAGACGGGATCACAGATACGCAGTATTTT
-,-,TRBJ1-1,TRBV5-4,CASSPEPDRPNTEAFF,TGTGCCAGCAGCCCCGAGCCAGACAGGCCGAACACTGAAGCTTTCTTT
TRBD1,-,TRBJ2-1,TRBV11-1,CASSERDRIYNEQFF,TGTGCCAGCAGCGAACGGGACAGGATCTACAATGAGCAGTTCTTC
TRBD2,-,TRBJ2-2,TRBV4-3,CASSQSGGRGGELFF,TGCGCCAGCAGCCAATCCGGCGGGAGGGGCGGGGAGCTGTTTTTT
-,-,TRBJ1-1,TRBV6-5,CASKDSINTEAFF,TGTGCCAGCAAGGACAGTATCAACACTGAAGCTTTCTTT
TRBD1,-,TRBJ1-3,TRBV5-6,CASSRQGGGNTIYF,TGTGCCAGCAGCCGACAGGGGGGCGGAAACACCATATATTTT
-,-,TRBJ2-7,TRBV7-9,CASSFDGSYEQYF,TGTGCCAGCAGCTTCGATGGGTCCTACGAGCAGTACTTC
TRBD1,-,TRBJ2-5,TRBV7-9,CASSLEAGGRETQYF,TGTGCCAGCAGCCTGGAGGCAGGGGGCCGGGAGACCCAGTACTTC
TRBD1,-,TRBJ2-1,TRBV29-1,CSVLQGFDEQFF,TGCAGCGTTTTACAGGGGTTCGATGAGCAGTTCTTC
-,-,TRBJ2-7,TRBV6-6,CASSYPGTYEQYF,TGTGCCAGCAGTTACCCCGGGACCTACGAGCAGTACTTC
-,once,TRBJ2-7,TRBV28,CASSFGGIAYEQYF,TGTGCCAGCAGTTTTGGTGGGATTGCCTACGAGCAGTACTTC
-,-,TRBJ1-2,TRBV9,CASSVDGGRSTYGYTF,TGTGCCAGCAGCGTAGATGGTGGCAGGTCGACCTATGGCTACACCTTC
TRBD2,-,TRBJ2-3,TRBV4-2,CASSQDWASGSTDTQYF,TGTGCCAGCAGCCAAGATTGGGCTAGCGGGAGCACAGATACGCAGTATTTT
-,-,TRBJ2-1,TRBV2,CASSRDSGRFF,TGTGCCAGCAGTCGGGACTCCGGGCGGTTCTTC
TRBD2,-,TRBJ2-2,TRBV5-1,CASSLAGLAGTGELFF,TGCGCCAGCAGCTTGGCCGGGTTAGCGGGAACCGGGGAGCTGTTTTTT
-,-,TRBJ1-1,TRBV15,CATSRGGVGTEAFF,TGTGCCACCAGCAGAGGAGGGGTCGGCACTGAAGCTTTCTTT
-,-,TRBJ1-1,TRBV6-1,CASSVEPSVAEAFF,TGTGCCAGCAGTGTCGAGCCTTCGGTTGCTGAAGCTTTCTTT
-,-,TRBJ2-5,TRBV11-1,CASSFGSQETQYF,TGTGCCAGCAGCTTCGGGTCCCAAGAGACCCAGTACTTC
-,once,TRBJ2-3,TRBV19,CASSLLNTDTQYF,TGTGCCAGTAGTCTGCTAAACACAGATACGCAGTATTTT
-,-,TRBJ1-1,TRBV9,CASSADPDLNTEAFF,TGTGCCAGCAGCGCCGACCCGGACCTGAACACTGAAGCTTTCTTT
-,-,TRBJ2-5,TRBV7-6,CASSSGTPEKTQYF,TGTGCCAGCAGCTCGGGGACACCCGAGAAGACCCAGTACTTC
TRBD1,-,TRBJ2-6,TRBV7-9,CAYSSEGTGVNSGANVLTF,TGTGCCTACAGCAGCGAGGGGACAGGGGTAAACTCTGGGGCCAACGTCCTGACTTTC
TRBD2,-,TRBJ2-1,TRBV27,CASTSWGGGAYNEQFF,TGTGCCAGCACCTCCTGGGGGGGAGGGGCCTACAATGAGCAGTTCTTC
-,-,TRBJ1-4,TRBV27,CASSLRTPATNEKLFF,TGTGCCAGCAGTTTGCGGACACCAGCAACTAATGAAAAACTGTTTTTT
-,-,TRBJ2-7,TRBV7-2,CASSLIASSYEQYF,TGTGCCAGCAGCTTAATCGCGAGCTCCTACGAGCAGTACTTC
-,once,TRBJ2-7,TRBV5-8,CASSIAGREQYF,TGTGCCAGCAGCATCGCAGGGCGGGAGCAGTACTTC
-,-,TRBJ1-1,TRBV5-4,CASSLGGDTEAFF,TGTGCCAGCAGCTTGGGAGGCGACACTGAAGCTTTCTTT
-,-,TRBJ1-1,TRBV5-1,CASRGGLETEAFF,TGCGCCAGCAGAGGAGGGCTTGAGACTGAAGCTTTCTTT
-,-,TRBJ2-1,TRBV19,CASSINEGGEQFF,TGTGCCAGTAGTATAAACGAAGGGGGTGAGCAGTTCTTC
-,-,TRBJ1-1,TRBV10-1,CASSDRKGGESTEAFF,TGCGCCAGCAGTGACCGGAAGGGGGGGGAATCCACTGAAGCTTTCTTT
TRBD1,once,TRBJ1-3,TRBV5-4,CASSLEGTGGGNTIYF,TGTGCCAGCAGCTTGGAGGGGACAGGTGGCGGAAACACCATATATTTT
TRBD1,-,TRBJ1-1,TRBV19,CASSTQTGSHTEAFF,TGTGCCAGTAGTACGCAGACAGGGTCACACACTGAAGCTTTCTTT
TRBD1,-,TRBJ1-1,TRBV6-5,CASSLGGWSTEAFF,TGTGCCAGCAGTTTAGGGGGCTGGAGCACTGAAGCTTTCTTT
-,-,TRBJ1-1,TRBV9,CASSVKLGVRPEAFF,TGTGCCAGCAGCGTAAAGCTTGGCGTCAGGCCTGAAGCTTTCTTT
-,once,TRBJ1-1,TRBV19,CASSEDNVSAFF,TGTGCCAGTAGTGAAGACAATGTTTCGGCTTTCTTT
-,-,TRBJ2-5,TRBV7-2,CASSLEGTGQETQYF,TGTGCCAGCAGCTTAGAAGGGACGGGCCAAGAGACCCAGTACTTC
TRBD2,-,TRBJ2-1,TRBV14,CASSPPAGAYNEQFF,TGTGCCAGCAGCCCCCCTGCGGGAGCCTACAATGAGCAGTTCTTC
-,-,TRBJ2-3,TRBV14,CASSQGRRQSTDTQYF,TGTGCCAGCAGCCAAGGAAGAAGGCAGAGCACAGATACGCAGTATTTT
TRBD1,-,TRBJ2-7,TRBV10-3,CAISPDRSEQYF,TGTGCCATCAGTCCGGACAGGAGCGAGCAGTACTTC
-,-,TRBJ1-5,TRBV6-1,CASSEQGSLGPQHF,TGTGCCAGCAGTGAGCAGGGGTCCCTAGGGCCCCAGCATTTT
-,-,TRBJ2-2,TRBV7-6,CASSLWDPSTGELFF,TGTGCCAGCAGCTTATGGGACCCGAGCACCGGGGAGCTGTTTTTT
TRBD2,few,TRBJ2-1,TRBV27,CASTSGRANEQFF,TGTGCCAGCACGAGCGGGAGGGCCAATGAGCAGTTCTTC
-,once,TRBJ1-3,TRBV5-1,CASSLDRLNTIYF,TGCGCCAGCAGCTTGGACAGGCTAAACACCATATATTTT
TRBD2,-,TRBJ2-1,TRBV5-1,CASSLGLAGVGYNEQFF,TGCGCCAGCAGCTTGGGACTAGCGGGAGTGGGATACAATGAGCAGTTCTTC
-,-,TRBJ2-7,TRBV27,CASSLSRRGSSYEQYF,TGTGCCAGCAGTTTATCGAGGAGGGGGAGCTCCTACGAGCAGTACTTC
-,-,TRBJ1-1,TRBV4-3,CASSQVQWNTEAFF,TGCGCCAGCAGCCAAGTACAGTGGAACACTGAAGCTTTCTTT
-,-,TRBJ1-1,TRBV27,CASSLSWGNTEAFF,TGTGCCAGCAGTTTATCGTGGGGGAACACTGAAGCTTTCTTT
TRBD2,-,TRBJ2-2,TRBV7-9,CASRRTSGPNTGELFF,TGTGCCAGCAGGCGTACTAGCGGTCCGAACACCGGGGAGCTGTTTTTT
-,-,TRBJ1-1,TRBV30,CAWSPQLGYTEAFF,TGTGCCTGGAGTCCTCAACTAGGGTACACTGAAGCTTTCTTT
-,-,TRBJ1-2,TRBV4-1,CASSQLAGTPYGYTF,TGCGCCAGCAGCCAACTAGCCGGGACCCCCTATGGCTACACCTTC
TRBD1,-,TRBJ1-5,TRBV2,CASSPLLITGQGSNQPQHF,TGTGCCAGCAGTCCCCTATTGATAACGGGACAGGGGAGCAATCAGCCCCAGCATTTT
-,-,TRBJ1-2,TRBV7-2,CASSLRFGTLYGYTF,TGTGCCAGCAGCCTTCGATTCGGGACTCTCTATGGCTACACCTTC
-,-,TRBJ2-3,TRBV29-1,CSVEGPGDTQYF,TGCAGCGTTGAAGGTCCGGGAGATACGCAGTATTTT
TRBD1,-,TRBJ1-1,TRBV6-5,CASIRTGGITEAFF,TGTGCCAGCATCAGGACAGGGGGTATAACTGAAGCTTTCTTT
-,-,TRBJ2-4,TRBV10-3,CAISDPQGEGKNIQYF,TGTGCCATCAGTGATCCACAGGGGGAGGGCAAAAACATTCAGTACTTC